The present T cell receptor (beta chain) was sequenced within a study of blood T cell repertoires in COVID-19. In germline, CDR1 is LGHDT, CDR2 YNNKEL (reference sequence). The CDR3 runs 13 residues. Trimming took off 4 bases at V and 7 bases at J, with 13 bases between the two ends. This clone was seen a handful of times. The repertoire was sequenced with immunoSEQ multiplex PCR; TCRdb's copy has only in-frame clones and lacks some. In the table there are about 140,000 clones, around 84% of which are singletons. V gene TRBV3-1 (or the pseudogene TRBV3-2) combines with J gene TRBJ1-2; possibly TRBD1 for D (6 bases). This sequence originates from a man in his 60s with active or convalescent COVID-19. Sequencing input: peripheral blood. The CDR3 spells CASSPGQTGGYTF. CDR3 sequence (DNA): TGTGCCAGCAGCCCCGGGCAGACAGGTGGCTACACCTTC.